A single sample is the source of the 30 T cell receptor beta chains below, sequenced in a study of cytomegalovirus exposure and HLA in healthy donors. The PCR contained 60 Vbeta and 13 Jbeta primers. Profiled with immunoSEQ multiplex PCR; TCRdb holds only in-frame clones, not every one. The table records about 150,000 clones, around 80% of them present only once. The sample consisted of PBMCs. The receptors originated from a male donor in good health and CMV-seronegative.

This clone has just a few counts. The chain employs TRBV5-4 and TRBJ2-7; 9 positions match TRBD1. The V segment lost 0 bases and the J segment 5 bases; nucleotides outside the gene matches: 6. This CDR3 spans 15 amino acids. Germline V gene sequence: CDR1 SGHNT, CDR2 YYREEE (reference sequence). The CDR3 coding sequence is TGTGCCAGCAGCTTGGATGGACAGGGGTTCGACGAGCAGTACTTC. It translates to CASSLDGQGFDEQYF.

CDR3 sequence reads: CAWGTGETQYF. The CDR3 DNA is TGTGCCTGGGGGACTGGTGAGACCCAGTACTTC. J is TRBJ2-5 and V is TRBV30; perhaps TRBD2 as D (6 bases). This CDR3 is built from 11 residues. The germline V gene encodes CDR1 GTSNPN and CDR2 SVGIG (reference sequence). Trimming left V 5 bases short and J 5 bases short, with 9 bases between.

The V call is TRBV2, the J call TRBJ1-2; TRBD1 aligns across 8 bases. In germline, CDR1 is SNHLY, CDR2 FYNNEI. The CDR3 extends over 16 amino acids. With 3 bases clipped from V and 3 bases from J, the junction kept 9 bases outside the gene matches. The CDR3 nucleotides read TGTGCCAGCAGTGACGGCGAGACAGGGGAAGACTATGGCTACACCTTC. This sequence encodes CASSDGETGEDYGYTF.

This rearrangement joins TRBV28 to TRBJ2-3, with D perhaps matching TRBD2 (7 bases). In germline, CDR1 is MDHEN, CDR2 SYDVKM. The ends were cut back, 4 bases at V and 4 bases at J, with 12 bases in the middle. The CDR3 runs 14 residues. In DNA, the CDR3 is TGTGCCAGCAGTTCCGAAGGGGGGGCAGATACGCAGTATTTT. The encoded protein is CASSSEGGADTQYF.

This chain uses TRBV18 with TRBJ2-3; 8 bases are a match to TRBD2. V lost 3 bases to trimming and J lost 4 bases; unmatched junction nucleotides: 9. CDR1 and CDR2 from the germline V gene are KGHSH and LQKENI. This CDR3 region has 16 residues. This chain's CDR3 is CASSPTSVGAADTQYF. The CDR3 nucleotides are TGTGCCAGCTCACCGACTAGCGTGGGGGCGGCAGATACGCAGTATTTT.

V is TRBV7-3 and J is TRBJ1-6; D may be TRBD1 (6 bases). This CDR3 is 14 amino acids long. The V end lost 1 base, the J end lost 10 bases, and 11 bases lay between the germline ends. Germline CDR1 and CDR2: SGHTA and FQGTGA. Here the CDR3 reads CASSLRGTKSPLHF. The CDR3 nucleotides read TGTGCCAGCAGCTTAAGGGGGACAAAATCACCCCTCCACTTT.

V and J are TRBV28 and TRBJ2-2; 10 positions agree with TRBD2. The CDR3 has 14 amino acids. The trim removed 3 bases at V and 6 bases at J, leaving 1 base unmatched. Germline V CDR1 and CDR2: MDHEN, SYDVKM. This CDR3 is CASSLTSGPGELFF. The CDR3 DNA is TGTGCCAGCAGTTTGACTAGCGGGCCCGGGGAGCTGTTTTTT.

This chain links TRBV7-9 with TRBJ1-1; D ambiguous. The CDR3 is 14 residues long. V was cut by 4 bases and J by 6 bases, with 15 bases left in between. Germline V CDR1 and CDR2: SEHNR, FQNEAQ (reference sequence). CDR3 nucleotide sequence: TGTGCCAGCAGCTCCCGGTACCGCGGCTCTGAAGCTTTCTTT. It translates to CASSSRYRGSEAFF.

This clone was observed a few times. V and J are TRBV5-5 and TRBJ1-1, with TRBD1 matching 8 bases. Germline CDR1 SGHKS, CDR2 YYEKEE (reference sequence). V dropped 3 bases and J dropped 1; count of bases not matched to a gene: 2. The CDR3 is 14 amino acids. The DNA of the CDR3 is TGTGCCAGCAGCTCAGGACAGGGGAACACTGAAGCTTTCTTT. This encodes CASSSGQGNTEAFF.

The V call is TRBV28, the J call TRBJ2-2, with D possibly being TRBD1 (5 bases). The CDR3 totals 17 residues. V was cut by 3 bases and J by 1 base, with 15 bases left in between. The germline CDR1 and CDR2 sequences are MDHEN and SYDVKM. DNA of the CDR3: TGTGCCAGCAGTTTCCCAGGGTTTGACGGGAACACCGGGGAGCTGTTTTTT. Amino acid sequence: CASSFPGFDGNTGELFF.

The gene calls are TRBV29-1 and TRBJ2-7, with TRBD1 as a possible D gene (6 bases). The CDR3 totals 11 residues. The V end lost 4 bases, the J end lost 4 bases, and 8 bases lay between the germline ends. Looked up from germline, CDR1 is SQVTM and CDR2 is ANQGSEA. The CDR3 here is CSVGTEYEQYF. In DNA form, the CDR3 reads TGCAGCGTTGGGACAGAGTACGAGCAGTACTTC.

The chain uses TRBV9 and TRBJ2-2; TRBD2 matches 7 bases. The CDR3 covers 17 residues. Per germline, CDR1 SGDLS and CDR2 YYNGEE. The V and J ends lost 4 bases and 0 bases, in that order; junction bases with no gene match: 9. CDR3 nucleotides: TGTGCCAGCAGCCCACGACGGGGGGACGCGAACACCGGGGAGCTGTTTTTT. Translation gives CASSPRRGDANTGELFF.

V is TRBV5-4 and J is TRBJ2-5; 7 bases are shared with TRBD1. Germline lookup yields CDR1 SGHNT and CDR2 YYREEE (reference sequence). The CDR3 is made up of 17 amino acids. Trimming cost V 3 bases and J 5 bases; bases outside gene matches: 16. CDR3 DNA sequence: TGTGCCAGCAGCTCCCGACTGAGGGAAGGGGGCAGCGAGACCCAGTACTTC. Translating gives CASSSRLREGGSETQYF.

The V gene is TRBV5-1, the J gene TRBJ2-3; 9 bases are shared with TRBD1. Germline V gives CDR1 SGHRS, CDR2 YFSETQ. The CDR3 runs to 14 residues. V was clipped by 5 bases and J by 3 bases; unmatched bases: 4. The CDR3 DNA follows: TGCGCCAGCAGACAGGGGGCGCAGACAGATACGCAGTATTTT. Translating gives CASRQGAQTDTQYF.

CDR3 DNA sequence: TGCAGCGTCGGACAGCAATACAATGAGCAGTTCTTC. Translated, it gives CSVGQQYNEQFF. This chain links TRBV29-1 with TRBJ2-1; perhaps TRBD1 as D (6 bases). From germline, CDR1 is SQVTM and CDR2 ANQGSEA. CDR3 length equals 12 residues. The ends were cut back, 6 bases at V and 4 bases at J, with 10 bases in the middle.

The chain employs TRBV13 and TRBJ1-4; no clear D gene. Germline assignment: CDR1 PRHDT and CDR2 FYEKMQ (reference sequence). V was clipped by 0 bases and J by 7 bases, with 3 bases between them. The CDR3 is 12 residues long. The CDR3 DNA reads TGTGCCAGCAGCTTAGGCGGTGAAAAACTGTTTTTT. The encoded protein is CASSLGGEKLFF. Full variable domain (outside the CDR3, taken from reference TRBV13 and TRBJ1-4): AAGVIQSPRHLIKEKRETATLKCYPIPRHDTVYWYQQGPGQDPQFLISFYEKMQSDKGSIPDRFSAQQFSDYHSELNMSSLELGDSALYFCASSLGGEKLFFGSGTQLSVL.

J is TRBJ2-7 and V is TRBV27; perhaps TRBD1 as D (5 bases). The CDR3 has 13 residues. V dropped 2 bases and J dropped 5 bases, with 10 bases sitting between them. The V gene's germline CDR1 is MNHEY and CDR2 SMNVEV (reference sequence). The CDR3 DNA sequence: TGTGCCAGCAGTTTAAAGGGGCTGAACGAGCAGTACTTC. Residues: CASSLKGLNEQYF.

The chain has TRBV7-9 and TRBJ2-3; 15 nucleotides agree with TRBD2. J gave up 4 bases and V 4 bases, and 6 bases lay outside the gene matches. From germline, CDR1 is SEHNR and CDR2 FQNEAQ (reference sequence). This CDR3 comprises 17 residues. This CDR3 is CASSSGTSGRRADTQYF. CDR3 bases: TGTGCCAGCAGCTCCGGGACTAGCGGGAGGCGTGCAGATACGCAGTATTTT.

Concerning this clone itself: One junction end does not reproduce the germline sequence, and a read error may be involved. The chain employs TRBV19 and TRBJ2-5; 7 bases match TRBD1. CDR1 and CDR2 (germline): LNHDA, SQIVND (reference sequence). The CDR3 is 13 residues long. CDR3 protein: CASSPQGVRAPHF. CDR3 bases: TGTGCCAGTAGCCCCCAGGGGGTCCGAGCGCCCCACTTC.

The chain has TRBV7-2 and TRBJ2-1; 12 nucleotides line up with TRBD2. V lost 2 bases, J lost 8 bases, and 4 bases stayed unmatched. The CDR3 covers 15 residues. Germline loops: CDR1 SGHTA, CDR2 FQGNSA. CDR3 nucleotides: TGTGCCAGCAGCTTATCACTAGCGGGGGGCTATGAGCAGTTCTTC. This codes for CASSLSLAGGYEQFF.

The rearrangement uses TRBV29-1 and TRBJ2-2, with TRBD1 matching over 10 bases. V gave up 1 base and J gave up 3 bases; unmatched junction bases: 2. Looked up from germline, CDR1 is SQVTM and CDR2 is ANQGSEA. The CDR3 has 15 residues. The CDR3 loop reads CSVEGGQGYTGELFF. The CDR3 nucleotides are TGCAGCGTTGAAGGGGGACAGGGGTACACCGGGGAGCTGTTTTTT.

The chain has TRBV18 and TRBJ1-2, with D perhaps matching TRBD1 (5 bases). Germline CDR1 KGHSH, CDR2 LQKENI. V was clipped by 0 bases and J by 6 bases, with 14 bases between them. The CDR3 is 15 amino acids. CDR3 residues: CASSPPEGLSNGYTF. CDR3 nucleotides: TGTGCCAGCTCACCACCGGAGGGGCTCTCCAATGGCTACACCTTC.

This sequence joins TRBV6-6 and TRBJ2-7, with 10 positions matching TRBD1. Germline V lookup: CDR1 MNHNY, CDR2 SVGAGI (reference sequence). The CDR3 length is 15 residues. With 6 bases clipped from V and 0 bases from J, the junction kept 5 bases outside the gene matches. As DNA, the CDR3 is TGTGCCAGCAGCAGACAGGGGGCGGCCTCCTACGAGCAGTACTTC. It yields the protein CASSRQGAASYEQYF.

J is TRBJ2-5 and V is TRBV2, with a possible D match to TRBD1 (6 bases). Trimming stripped 3 bases from V and 4 bases from J, with 18 bases between. Germline values: CDR1 SNHLY, CDR2 FYNNEI. CDR3 length: 16 residues. In DNA form, the CDR3 reads TGTGCCAGCAGTGATGGGGGCAGGGGATCTGGAGAGACCCAGTACTTC. As protein: CASSDGGRGSGETQYF.

V and J are TRBV5-5 and TRBJ2-7; the match to TRBD2 covers 8 bases. Germline CDR1 is SGHKS and CDR2 is YYEKEE (reference sequence). V trimming: 5 bases; J trimming: 0 bases; junction bases outside the gene matches: 7. The CDR3 is made up of 15 amino acids. CDR3 DNA sequence: TGTGCCAGCAGTCATAGCGGGGCAAGCTCCTACGAGCAGTACTTC. This translates into CASSHSGASSYEQYF.

The rearrangement joins TRBV6-1 to TRBJ1-6, with unresolved D. Germline-derived CDR1 and CDR2 are MNHNS and SASEGT. V lost 0 bases and J lost 10, with 7 bases in between. CDR3 length: 13 residues. The CDR3 reads CASSEAAESPLHF. The CDR3 DNA sequence: TGTGCCAGCAGTGAAGCCGCCGAGTCACCCCTCCACTTT.

The chain combines TRBV28 with TRBJ1-3; D uncertain. The germline gives CDR1 MDHEN, CDR2 SYDVKM. With 6 bases removed from V and 3 bases from J, the gap between germline ends came to 18 bases. The CDR3 totals 16 residues. This chain's CDR3 is CASRRLGISFGNTIYF. CDR3 nucleotides: TGTGCCAGCAGGAGACTCGGGATTTCCTTTGGAAACACCATATATTTT.

The genes are TRBV7-3 and TRBJ2-7; D possibly corresponds to TRBD2 (6 bases). Germline V gene sequence: CDR1 SGHTA, CDR2 FQGTGA. This CDR3 is 13 amino acids long. V lost 1 base, J lost 7 bases, and 11 bases lay in between. CDR3 in amino acids: CASSLKGSGEQYF. DNA of the CDR3: TGTGCCAGCAGCTTAAAGGGCAGCGGGGAGCAGTACTTC.

V gene TRBV2 combines with J gene TRBJ1-2; TRBD1 agrees at 8 bases. This CDR3 has 13 amino acids. Germline lookup yields CDR1 SNHLY and CDR2 FYNNEI. V lost 8 bases, J lost 5 bases, and 7 bases stayed unmatched. The CDR3 DNA follows: TGTGCCAGCGGACAGGGACAGGTTTATGGCTACACCTTC. Translating gives CASGQGQVYGYTF.

This rearrangement joins TRBV7-9 to TRBJ1-2, with 8 bases identical to TRBD1. Germline-derived CDR1 and CDR2 are SEHNR and FQNEAQ (reference sequence). The length of the CDR3 is 14 residues. With V trimmed by 6 bases and J by 2 bases, 5 bases remained unmatched. This chain's CDR3 is CASSGGQDNYGYTF. The CDR3 bases are TGTGCCAGCAGTGGGGGACAGGACAACTATGGCTACACCTTC.